The T cell receptor (beta chain) described here comes from a study of neurological immune-mediated disorders. Study summary: Disease course was recorded as relapsing-remitting for some 31 and secondary progressive for about 9% of the roughly 35 multiple sclerosis patients. Study-level findings and limits: Expanded clones shared no CDR3 amino acid sequences across subjects, suggesting private repertoires in all groups. HTLV-1-associated myelopathy showed the most TCR clonal expansion; multiple sclerosis the least, below healthy controls.

This clonotype appeared many times. What it binds is not known. Germline V gene data show CDR1 as MNHNY and CDR2 as SVGAGI (reference sequence). Between the trimmed V and J ends, which lost 0 bases and 0 bases, there was a span of 8 bases. This CDR3 has 16 amino acids. The cDNA came from 5'RACE with 10-nucleotide random UMIs. TCRdb reanalysed the 5' RACE reads using MiXCR and keeps one entry per CDR3 protein. The sample gives roughly 70,000 distinct CDR3 sequences, about 5.1% of which show up once; about 2% is in the top ten. The J gene is TRBJ2-2, the V gene TRBV6-6; no reliable D call. Sequencing was done on a sample of PBMCs. This receptor was identified in a woman in her 70s with multiple sclerosis. In DNA, the CDR3 is TGTGCCAGCAGTTACTCGAGGCAAGCGAACACCGGGGAGCTGTTTTTT. It translates to CASSYSRQANTGELFF.